The rows below give T cell receptor beta chains drawn from one sample of a study of immune evolution from preneoplasia to lung adenocarcinoma. The table came from immunoSEQ multiplex PCR; TCRdb's copy has only in-frame clones and leaves some out. The sample contains approximately 5,400 clones, about 80% of which appear only once. The sample comprised FFPE lung adenocarcinoma in situ tissue. These receptor sequences come from a person aged 60-80 years with lung adenocarcinoma. Both conserved end residues are part of each CDR3. The D gene is left open where the match is weak. Only part of the rows carry a size: once, few, many, or a class if the clone is expanded.

clone_size j_call v_call d_call cdr3_nt cdr3_aa
. TRBJ2-7 TRBV19 . TGTGCCAGTAGTATCGAACTAGCTCAGTCCTACGAGCAGTACTTC CASSIELAQSYEQYF
. TRBJ2-2 TRBV7-3 TRBD2 TGTGCCAGCAGCTTAGCGGGGGGGATGTCCGGGGAGCTGTTTTTT CASSLAGGMSGELFF
. TRBJ2-3 TRBV18 . TGTGCCAGCTCACCAGCGTTGACCTCCACAGATACGCAGTATTTT CASSPALTSTDTQYF
. TRBJ2-1 TRBV28 TRBD2 TGTGCCAGCAGTTCCCACTCTAGCGGGGGGGACCATGAGCAGTTCTTC CASSSHSSGGDHEQFF
. TRBJ1-1 TRBV28 . TGTGCCAGCAGTCCCCCTATAGGGGGCACTGAAGCTTTCTTT CASSPPIGGTEAFF
. TRBJ2-7 TRBV11-2 . TGTGCCAGCAGCCTTGGACTACAAATCTCCTACGAGCAGTACTTC CASSLGLQISYEQYF
. TRBJ2-7 TRBV7-9 . TGTGCCAGCAGCTTACGGGGGTCCTACGAGCAGTACTTC CASSLRGSYEQYF
. TRBJ1-5 TRBV6-1 . TGTGCCACCGCTTGGGGGGGCAATCAGCCCCAGCATTTT CATAWGGNQPQHF
. TRBJ2-1 TRBV10-3 . TGTGCCATCAGTGAAGGGGGGAACTACAATGAGCAGTTCTTC CAISEGGNYNEQFF
. TRBJ2-7 TRBV7-2 . TGTGCCAGCAGCGTAACCCACGAGCAGTACTTC CASSVTHEQYF
. TRBJ1-1 TRBV28 . TGTGCCAGCAGTTTTCGTTCGTCCCGTAACACTGAAGCTTTCTTT CASSFRSSRNTEAFF
. TRBJ1-1 TRBV7-1 . TGTGCCAGCAGCTTAGTCGGGGGCCCCAAGGCTGAAGCTTTCTTT CASSLVGGPKAEAFF
. TRBJ1-1 TRBV9 . TGTGCCAGCAGCGTGGAACAGGATACCACTGAAGCTTTCTTT CASSVEQDTTEAFF
. TRBJ2-7 TRBV10-3 . TGTGCCATCAGACCAGTAGGGGACCGCGCCGAGCAGTACTTC CAIRPVGDRAEQYF
. TRBJ1-2 TRBV7-6 . TGTGCCAGCAGCTTAGAGGCCGGCTCTAACTATGGCTACACCTTC CASSLEAGSNYGYTF
. TRBJ1-1 TRBV10-3 TRBD1 TGTGCCATCAGACGGACAGGGGTAATTAACACTGAAGCTTTCTTT CAIRRTGVINTEAFF
. TRBJ1-2 TRBV5-8 . TGTGCCAGCAGCTTGGTGGGGGGCACTAACTATGGCTACACCTTC CASSLVGGTNYGYTF
. TRBJ2-1 TRBV14 TRBD2 TGTGCCAGCAGCCCGATAGCTAGCGGGGGGGACAATGAGCAGTTCTTC CASSPIASGGDNEQFF
. TRBJ1-3 TRBV9 TRBD1 TGTGCCAGCAGGAGAGGTATTGGGACAGCAACTTGGGGTTCTGGAAACACCATATATTTT CASRRGIGTATWGSGNTIYF
. TRBJ1-4 TRBV7-2 TRBD1 TGTGCCAGCAGCTCATCGACAGGGGGCTTGAGGACTAATGAAAAACTGTTTTTT CASSSSTGGLRTNEKLFF
. TRBJ1-5 TRBV7-2 . TGTGCCAGCAGCCGGAGGGTGGCAGGGCCAGATGGGCCCCAGCATTTT CASSRRVAGPDGPQHF
. TRBJ2-3 TRBV11-2 . TGTGCCAGCAGCGAGAGGGGGAGGTTTGGGGCGGCGACGCAGTATTTT CASSERGRFGAATQYF
. TRBJ2-3 TRBV19 . TGTGCCAGTAAGGCAGGGAGGCCCACAGATACGCAGTATTTT CASKAGRPTDTQYF
. TRBJ2-5 TRBV7-2 TRBD2 TGTGCCAGCAGCTCCGGGACTAGCGGGGAAGAGACCCAGTACTTC CASSSGTSGEETQYF
. TRBJ2-5 TRBV7-2 TRBD2 TGTGCCAGCAGCGATAATAGCGGGGGGATAGAGACCCAGTACTTC CASSDNSGGIETQYF
. TRBJ2-7 TRBV5-5 . TGTGCCAGCAGCCCGGGTTGGACCTCCTACGAGCAGTACTTC CASSPGWTSYEQYF
. TRBJ2-5 TRBV15 . TGTGCCACCAGCAGACAAGAGACCCAGTACTTC CATSRQETQYF
once TRBJ1-6 TRBV19 . TGTGCCTGCCTCAGGGGATGTAATTCACCCCTCCACTTT CACLRGCNSPLHF
. TRBJ2-5 TRBV4-1 . TGCGCCAGCAGCCAAGATCCAGAGGACCAAGAGACCCAGTACTTC CASSQDPEDQETQYF
. TRBJ1-1 TRBV19 . TGTGCCAGTAGTACAAACTCGTGGGCTGAAGCTTTCTTT CASSTNSWAEAFF
. TRBJ1-6 TRBV5-1 . TGCGCCAGCAGCCCTACCGGTGACAGGTTCTATTCACCCCTCCACTTT CASSPTGDRFYSPLHF
few TRBJ1-3 TRBV7-2 . TGTGCCAGCAGCTTAGCATTCAGGGCGGTCTCTGGAAACACCATATATTTT CASSLAFRAVSGNTIYF
. TRBJ1-3 TRBV18 . TGTGCCAGCTCACGGGACAGAAACACCATATATTTT CASSRDRNTIYF
. TRBJ2-6 TRBV11-2 . TGTGCCAGCAGCTTAGCCAACGTCCTGACTTTC CASSLANVLTF
few TRBJ2-2 TRBV18 TRBD1 TGTGCCAGCTCACGGACCGGGACAGGGAGGACGGCGAACACCGGGGAGCTGTTTTTT CASSRTGTGRTANTGELFF
. TRBJ2-6 TRBV14 . TGTGCCAGCAGCCAAAGGGGCAGGCCCGAGGGTATTGGGGCCAACGTCCTGACTTTC CASSQRGRPEGIGANVLTF
. TRBJ2-7 TRBV7-8 . TGTGCCAGCAGCTTAGGAGGCAGCCCCTACGAGCAGTACTTC CASSLGGSPYEQYF
. TRBJ2-7 TRBV6-1 . TGTGCCAGCAGTGTGAAGGGGGAATACGAGCAGTACTTC CASSVKGEYEQYF
. TRBJ1-6 TRBV7-9 TRBD1 TGTGCCAGCAGCTTCGGGCAGGGGGCGGGGAATTCACCCCTCCACTTT CASSFGQGAGNSPLHF
. TRBJ2-7 TRBV13 . TGTGCCAGCAGCTTAAGATACGGGACCTACGAGCAGTACTTC CASSLRYGTYEQYF
. TRBJ1-5 TRBV18 . TGTGCCAGCTCACAGCGGCAGGGGAATCAGCCCCAGCATTTT CASSQRQGNQPQHF
. TRBJ1-1 TRBV6-5 . TGTGCCAGCAGCCTGGCAGCCGACACTGAAGCTTTCTTT CASSLAADTEAFF
. TRBJ1-1 TRBV29-1 TRBD1 TGCAGCGTCCAGCCGGACAGGGCTGCTGAAGCTTTCTTT CSVQPDRAAEAFF
. TRBJ1-6 TRBV6-5 . TGTGCCAGCAGTTACGAGGCAGGGGATCCTTCACCCCTCCACTTT CASSYEAGDPSPLHF
. TRBJ2-1 TRBV6-1 TRBD2 TGTGCCAGCAGTGAAAGACTAGCGGGGGGCCCTTCCTACAATGAGCAGTTCTTC CASSERLAGGPSYNEQFF
. TRBJ2-3 TRBV29-1 . TGCAGCGTGAACAGGCGAGGGATAGATACGCAGTATTTT CSVNRRGIDTQYF
once TRBJ1-1 TRBV28 . TGTGCCAGCAGTTCACCCCTGGGGTCCAGTGTGAACACTGAAGCTTTCTTT CASSSPLGSSVNTEAFF
. TRBJ1-4 TRBV6-5 . TGTGCCAGCAGTAACAGGGATCAGGGTGAAAAACTGTTTTTT CASSNRDQGEKLFF
. TRBJ2-7 TRBV12-5 TRBD2 TGTGCTAGTGGTTTGATCCCTAGCGGGGGCTCCTACGAGCAGTACTTC CASGLIPSGGSYEQYF
few TRBJ1-2 TRBV4-3 . TGCGCCAGCAGCCAAGATGGAGACTATGGCTACACCTTC CASSQDGDYGYTF
. TRBJ2-2 TRBV2 . TGTGCCAGCATCTTGAGCAGGGGCAGAGGGGAGCTGTTTTTT CASILSRGRGELFF
. TRBJ1-1 TRBV5-6 TRBD1 TGTGCCAGCAGCCGGGGACAGGGCAGCACTGAAGCTTTCTTT CASSRGQGSTEAFF
few TRBJ2-1 TRBV4-3 . TGCGCCAGCAGCCCAGGACCCATCTCCTACAATGAGCAGTTCTTC CASSPGPISYNEQFF
once TRBJ2-5 TRBV11-2 TRBD1 TGTGCCAGCAGCTTAGATCAGGAGGGGACAGGACAAGAGACCCAGTACTTC CASSLDQEGTGQETQYF
. TRBJ1-2 TRBV6-1 . TGTGCCAGCAGTGAAGGGGACATAGCCTATGGCTACACCTTC CASSEGDIAYGYTF
. TRBJ2-3 TRBV11-2 . TGTGCCAGCAGCCAAACCCTTAGGCGACGCACAGATACGCAGTATTTT CASSQTLRRRTDTQYF
once TRBJ2-3 TRBV19 . TGTGCCAGTAGTCCCCAGAAGAGAAATACGCAGTATTTT CASSPQKRNTQYF